The 9 T cell receptor beta chains presented below share a single source sample, sequenced in a study of siplizumab effects on memory and regulatory T cells. Sequencing was performed with immunoSEQ multiplex PCR; in TCRdb, only in-frame clones are kept and a portion is missing. The sample records fewer than 120,000 clones, around 90% being singletons. Sequenced input: CD4+ T cells sorted from blood. Receptors originate from a human donor in good health.

The chain uses TRBV18 and TRBJ2-2; D gene unclear. The CDR3 has 17 residues. The germline V gene encodes CDR1 KGHSH and CDR2 LQKENI. V shed 2 bases and J shed 3 bases, with 16 bases lying between them. The CDR3 DNA reads TGTGCCAGCTCACCAACCGTGTCTGACCTATACACCGGGGAGCTGTTTTTT. This encodes CASSPTVSDLYTGELFF.

J is TRBJ2-5 and V is TRBV28; 8 bases fit TRBD1. The CDR3 runs to 12 residues. Germline V gene sequence: CDR1 MDHEN, CDR2 SYDVKM. The CDR3 bases are TGTGCGACGACAGGGGCCGAGAAGACCCAGTACTTC. Encoded protein: CATTGAEKTQYF. Complete variable domain (other parts from reference TRBV28 and TRBJ2-5): DVKVTQSSRYLVKRTGEKVFLECVQDMDHENMFWYRQDPGLGLRLIYFSYDVKMKEKGDIPEGYSVSREKKERFSLILESASTNQTSMYLCATTGAEKTQYFGPGTRLLVL.

The chain uses TRBV15 and TRBJ2-5, with D tentatively TRBD2 (6 bases). V was clipped by 2 bases and J by 5 bases, with 12 bases between them. CDR3 length equals 14 residues. CDR1 and CDR2 from the germline V gene are LNHNV and YYDKDF (reference sequence). CDR3 DNA: TGTGCCACCAGCAGACGACTAGGACGCGAGACCCAGTACTTC. This encodes CATSRRLGRETQYF.

The chain is built from TRBV6-1 and TRBJ2-4; 7 bases align to TRBD2. The CDR3 extends over 17 amino acids. From germline, CDR1 is MNHNS and CDR2 SASEGT. Trimming at V came to 2 bases and at J to 0 bases, leaving 7 bases not matched to a gene. The CDR3 DNA is TGTGCCAGCAGTGAAAGCGTGGGGGGGGTAGCCAAAAACATTCAGTACTTC. The encoded protein is CASSESVGGVAKNIQYF.

The V and J genes are TRBV12-5 and TRBJ2-3, with TRBD2 matching 8 bases. V trimming: 6 bases; J trimming: 0 bases; junction bases outside the gene matches: 5. The CDR3 totals 15 residues. Looked up from germline, CDR1 is LGHNT and CDR2 is FRNRAP. As DNA, the CDR3 is TGTGCTAGTGGACCTAGCGGGTCTAGCACAGATACGCAGTATTTT. Its protein product is CASGPSGSSTDTQYF.

Written as DNA, the CDR3 is TGCGCCAGCAGCTTGGGAGGGTCGGACACCATATATTTT. This codes for CASSLGGSDTIYF. This chain uses TRBV5-1 with TRBJ1-3; D not resolved. Trimming took 0 bases from V and 8 from J, leaving 9 bases between them. This CDR3 has 13 residues. The germline gives CDR1 SGHRS, CDR2 YFSETQ. Full variable domain (outside the CDR3, taken from reference TRBV5-1 and TRBJ1-3): KAGVTQTPRYLIKTRGQQVTLSCSPISGHRSVSWYQQTPGQGLQFLFEYFSETQRNKGNFPGRFSGRQFSNSRSEMNVSTLELGDSALYLCASSLGGSDTIYFGEGSWLTVV.

The gene calls are TRBV2 and TRBJ2-7; TRBD2 agrees at 9 bases. Germline CDR1 and CDR2: SNHLY and FYNNEI. With 8 bases clipped from V and 4 bases from J, the junction kept 6 bases outside the gene matches. The CDR3 has 13 residues. The CDR3 is CASETSGGYEQYF. CDR3 sequence (DNA): TGTGCCAGCGAGACCAGCGGGGGGTACGAGCAGTACTTC.

The chain has TRBV7-6 and TRBJ1-3; tentative D call: TRBD1 (6 bases). The CDR3 is 16 amino acids. V was trimmed by 1 base and J by 1 base, leaving 11 bases between them. Germline V lookup: CDR1 SGHVS, CDR2 FNYEAQ. The CDR3 reads CASSLVSTGSGNTIYF. Written as DNA, the CDR3 is TGTGCCAGCAGCTTAGTATCGACAGGATCTGGAAACACCATATATTTT.

V and J are TRBV19 and TRBJ2-5; 11 nucleotides line up with TRBD2. Germline CDR1 LNHDA, CDR2 SQIVND (reference sequence). Trimming cost V 5 bases and J 2 bases; bases outside gene matches: 10. CDR3 size: 17 residues. CDR3 sequence reads: CASSYDSGGAWQETQYF. CDR3 in DNA: TGTGCCAGTAGTTACGATAGCGGGGGGGCCTGGCAAGAGACCCAGTACTTC.